This T cell receptor beta chain was sequenced during a study of blood T cell repertoires in COVID-19. The wider study: Material from acute and convalescent COVID-19 was sourced from the United States, Italy and Spain. Sources were T cells, B-cell-depleted T cells, or PBMCs; the material itself was cDNA or gDNA.

CDR3 size: 12 residues. Trimming took off 5 bases at V and 1 base at J, with 8 bases between the two ends. CDR1 GTSNPN and CDR2 SVGIG come from the germline V gene (reference sequence). A single count supports this clone. The authors' processing: Amplification of reference gene primers was used by the study to estimate nucleated cell counts. Using immunoSEQ multiplex PCR, the repertoire was profiled, and TCRdb retains in-frame clones only, with some absent. V and J calls and clone size are copied from that table; D and trimming were computed from the DNA. This sample yields 150,000 to 200,000 clones, of which approximately 88% are seen a single time; approximately 3% belongs to the top ten.

The chain links TRBV30 to TRBJ1-1; D not resolved. Source material: peripheral blood. The source is a man between 60 and 75 years old with acute or convalescent COVID-19. CDR3 DNA: TGTGCCTGGGGACGGGAGAACACTGAAGCTTTCTTT. It encodes CAWGRENTEAFF.